The entry below gives a single TCR beta chain sequence along with its context. Its antigen remains unknown. This sample is drawn from a study of shared clonotypes between healthy human individuals. Overall study findings and caveats: Naive CD4 clonotype sharing across a handful of donors was 5% to 6%. Donor clonotype sharing was expected to depend on sequencing depth.

Libraries were prepared by immunoSEQ multiplex PCR; TCRdb keeps only in-frame clonotypes and omits some of them. The profile shows over a million clones, about 75% of them singletons. This receptor was obtained from a man aged 18 to 30 in good health. Source material: memory CD4+ T cells sorted from blood. Indicated subset: CD45RA-negative fraction.

In DNA, the CDR3 is TGTGCCAGCAGTGAACAACAGACCTATGGCTACACCTTC. It codes for CASSEQQTYGYTF. The rearrangement links TRBV2 to TRBJ1-2; D remains ambiguous. V gave up 2 bases and J gave up 4 bases, with 8 bases separating them. The CDR3 runs 13 residues. CDR1 is SNHLY, CDR2 FYNNEI, per germline.